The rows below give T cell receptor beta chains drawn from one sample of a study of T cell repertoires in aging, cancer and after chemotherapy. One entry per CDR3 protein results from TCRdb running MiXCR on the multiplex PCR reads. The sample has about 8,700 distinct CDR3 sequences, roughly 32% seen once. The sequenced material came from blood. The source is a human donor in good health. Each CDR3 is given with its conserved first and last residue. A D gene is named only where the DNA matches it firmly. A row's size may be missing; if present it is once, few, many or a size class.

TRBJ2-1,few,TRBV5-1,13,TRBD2,TGCGCCAGCCGTCTAGCGGTCGGTAATGAGCAGTTCTTC,CASRLAVGNEQFF
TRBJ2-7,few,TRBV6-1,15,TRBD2,TGTGCCAGCAGTGAAGGGGGGGGAGGGGCCTACGAGCAGTACTTC,CASSEGGGGAYEQYF
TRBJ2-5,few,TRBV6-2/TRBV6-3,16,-,TGTGCCAGCAGTTCTCATGTCGGTAGCGGAGAAGAGACCCAGTACTTC,CASSSHVGSGEETQYF
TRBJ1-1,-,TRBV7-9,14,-,TGTGCCAGCAGCCCCGGCCCGGCGGAGACTGAAGCTTTCTTT,CASSPGPAETEAFF
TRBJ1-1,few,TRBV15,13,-,TGTGCCACCGGGAAAGGGTCCAACACTGAAGCTTTCTTT,CATGKGSNTEAFF
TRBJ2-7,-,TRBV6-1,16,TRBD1,TGTGCCAGCACCCTGCCGGTGACAGGGATAAGTCGAGTGCAGTACTTC,CASTLPVTGISRVQYF
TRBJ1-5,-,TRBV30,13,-,TGTGCCTGGGGGACGGCCGCCGGACAGCCCCAGCATTTT,CAWGTAAGQPQHF
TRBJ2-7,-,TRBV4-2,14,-,TGTGCCAGCAGCCAAGGGGGCCAGGGAACTCAGCAGTACTTC,CASSQGGQGTQQYF
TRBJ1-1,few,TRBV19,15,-,TGTGCCAGTAGTGTCCATCTGGGGCGCGGCACTGAAGCTTTCTTT,CASSVHLGRGTEAFF
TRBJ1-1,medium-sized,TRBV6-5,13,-,TGTGCCAGCAGGACAGTACCGGACACTGAAGCTTTCTTT,CASRTVPDTEAFF
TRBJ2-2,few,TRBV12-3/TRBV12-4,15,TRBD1,TGTGCCAGCAGTGGGACAGGACTTAACACCGGGGAGCTGTTTTTT,CASSGTGLNTGELFF
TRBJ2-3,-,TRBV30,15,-,TGTGCCTGGAGTCCCCCGGAGCTACGAGGGGGGGCGCAGTATTTT,CAWSPPELRGGAQYF
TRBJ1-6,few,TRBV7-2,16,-,TGTGCCAGCAGCTTACAGGCAGGGGCGCCTAATTCACCCCTCCACTTT,CASSLQAGAPNSPLHF
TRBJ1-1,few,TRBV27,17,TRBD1,TGTGCCAGCAGCTCAGCGGCAGGGGGCGGTTTGGACACTGAAGCTTTCTTT,CASSSAAGGGLDTEAFF
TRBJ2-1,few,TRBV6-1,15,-,TGTGCCAGCAGGTCCTACAGGGTCAACGACAATGAGCAGTTCTTC,CASRSYRVNDNEQFF
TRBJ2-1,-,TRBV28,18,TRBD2,TGTGCCAGCAGTTGGGGAGACAGGGTGCTAGCGGGAGCGAATGAGCAGTTCTTC,CASSWGDRVLAGANEQFF
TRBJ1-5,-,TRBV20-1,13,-,TGCAGTGCTATACCGGGACTTTATCAGCCCCAGCATTTT,CSAIPGLYQPQHF
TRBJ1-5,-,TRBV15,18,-,TGTGCCACCAGCAGAGAGATCGGCAGGGTCTTAGGCAATCAGCCCCAGCATTTT,CATSREIGRVLGNQPQHF
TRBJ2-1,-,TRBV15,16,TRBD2,TGTGCCACCAGCAGAGATTGGGGCGGGAGTGGCTATAAGCAGTTCTTC,CATSRDWGGSGYKQFF
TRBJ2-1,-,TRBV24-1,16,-,TGTGCCACCAGTGATTCCTCGCGGAAAGGCTACAATGAGCAGTTCTTC,CATSDSSRKGYNEQFF
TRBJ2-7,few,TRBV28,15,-,TGTGCCAGCGGACCCTTCACTGGCGGGTCCTACGAGCAGTACTTC,CASGPFTGGSYEQYF
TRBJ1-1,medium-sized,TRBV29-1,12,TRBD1,TGCAGCGTCGACAGGGGCTGGACTGAAGCTTTCTTT,CSVDRGWTEAFF
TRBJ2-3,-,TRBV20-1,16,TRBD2,TGCAGTGCTCGGCGGGGGGTCAGGCCGGGCACAGATACGCAGTATTTT,CSARRGVRPGTDTQYF
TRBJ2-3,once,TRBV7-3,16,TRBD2,TGTGCCAGCAGCCTCACTAGCGGGAGTGGCACAGATACGCAGTATTTT,CASSLTSGSGTDTQYF
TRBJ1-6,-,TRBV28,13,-,TGTGCCAGCAGTCTACCCTACCGCTCACCCCTCCACTTT,CASSLPYRSPLHF
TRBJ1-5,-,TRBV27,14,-,TGTGCCAGCAGTTCCCGGGGCAGGTTGTCGGGTCAGCATTTT,CASSSRGRLSGQHF
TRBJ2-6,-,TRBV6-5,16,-,TGTGCCAGCCTGAGAAGGGGGGCCTCTGGGGCCAACGTCCTGACTTTC,CASLRRGASGANVLTF
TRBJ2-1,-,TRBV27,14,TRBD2,TGTGCCAGCAGTTCCGGGACTACTGACAATGAGCAGTTCTTC,CASSSGTTDNEQFF
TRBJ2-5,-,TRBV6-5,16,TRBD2,TGTGCCAGCAGTTCAACTAGCGGGAGGGCGAGAGAGACCCAGTACTTC,CASSSTSGRARETQYF
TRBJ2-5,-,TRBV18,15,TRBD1,TGTGCCAGCTCACAAAGACAGGGTCAACAAGAGACCCAGTACTTC,CASSQRQGQQETQYF
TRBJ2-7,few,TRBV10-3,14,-,TGTGCCATCAGTGAGTCGTCAGGACGGTACGAGCAGTACTTC,CAISESSGRYEQYF
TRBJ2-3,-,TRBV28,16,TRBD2,TGTGCCAGCAGTTTTTTGGCGGGAGGACCCACAGATACGCAGTATTTT,CASSFLAGGPTDTQYF
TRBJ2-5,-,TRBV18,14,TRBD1,TGTGCCAGCTCACCACGGACAGGGCAAGAGACCCAGTACTTC,CASSPRTGQETQYF
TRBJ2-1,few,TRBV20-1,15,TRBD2,TGCAGTGCTAGAGGGGTCAGCGGGAGGGCCAATGAGCAGTTCTTC,CSARGVSGRANEQFF
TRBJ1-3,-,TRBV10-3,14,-,TGTGCCATCAGTTCGGCGGTAGCCGGAAACACCATATATTTT,CAISSAVAGNTIYF
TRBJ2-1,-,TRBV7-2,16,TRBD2,TGTGCCAGCAGCCGCACTAGCGGGAGAGATTACAATGAGCAGTTCTTC,CASSRTSGRDYNEQFF
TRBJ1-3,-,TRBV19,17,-,TGTGCCAGTAGTATAGGGGTGGGACCCTACTCTGGAAACACCATATATTTT,CASSIGVGPYSGNTIYF
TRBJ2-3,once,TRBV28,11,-,TGTGCCAGCAGTTTAAGGGATACGCAGTATTTT,CASSLRDTQYF
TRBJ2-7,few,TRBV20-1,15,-,TGCAGTGCTAGAGATAGGTACAGCTTGGTTGGCGAGCAGTACTTC,CSARDRYSLVGEQYF